This TCR beta chain appears in the sequencing data of a study of T-cell memory formation after mild COVID-19 (dated by TCRdb to 2020 to 2022). General notes on the study: Most TCR sequence clusters were specific to one of the two donors. The cohort comprised two young, previously healthy adult volunteers, one female and one male. In two donors, T-cell clones that expanded and contracted after mild COVID-19 were tracked by sequencing TCRalpha and TCRbeta repertoires over time. What the authors observed across the whole study: The second-wave clones that peaked on day 37 were not confirmed to be SARS-CoV-2 specific. Contracting CD4+ clones appeared mostly in the CM and EM memory subsets, whereas CD8+ clones were enriched in EMRA. Only two mild cases were covered by the study, and larger cohorts that include severe cases with pre-infection samples were considered necessary. Balanced CD4/CD8 phenotypes were observed for clones contracting from day 15 to 85, whereas a bias towards CD4+ was observed for a second wave of clones expanding from day 15 to 37. Some responding clones were detected in pre-infection memory, suggesting pre-existing cross-reactive memory T cells joined the SARS-CoV-2 response.

V was cut back by 1 base and J by 3 bases, leaving a gap of 9 bases between them. Spanning cysteine to phenylalanine, the CDR3 consists of 14 amino acids. Left in the record is the CDR3 DNA by itself, 42 bases read in frame from the first base. CDR1 and CDR2 were assigned from the germline V gene as SGHAT and FQNNGV. This clonotype has at least ten counts. Its target antigen remains unknown. Per-base qualities were not stored, and no clone one base away is much larger. Data came from an Illumina NovaSeq 6000. cDNA libraries for TCRalpha and TCRbeta were prepared by 5'RACE using constant-segment primers, with sample barcodes and unique molecular identifiers added. RNA was extracted from every sample with Trizol reagent. Library amplification was performed in two PCR steps, and a second sample barcode and Illumina TruSeq adapters were introduced in the second step. Sequencing of the libraries was done on an Illumina NovaSeq, producing 2 x 150 bp paired-end reads. From the authors' description of their analysis: Demultiplexing of reads and collapsing into UMI-guided consensus sequences were performed with migec v1.2.7. With mixcr v2.1.11, UMI consensuses were aligned to TRA and TRB V and J templates and assembled into clonotypes. Expanded or contracted clonotypes were those called significant by both edgeR and NoisET, with noise models trained on biological replicates. For edgeR calls, the cutoffs were a false discovery rate-adjusted p below 0.01 and a log2 fold-change threshold of 1. As an exploratory analysis of dynamics, max-normalized trajectories of the 1000 most abundant clonotypes were examined by PCA with hierarchical clustering. Separately sequenced CD4+ and CD8+ repertoires were used to assign a CD4 or CD8 phenotype to each responding clone. In TCRdb, the public reads were trimmed at Q25 with fastp and aligned with MiXCR, with productive beta chains retained. Rows are unified per CDR3 protein, each entry keeping the most common DNA and genes. The V and J calls were not made by the authors but by TCRdb's processing. The sample profile shows about 350,000 distinct CDR3 sequences; roughly an eighth of them were found once. The ten top clones hold about a fifth of the sample.

PBMCs were isolated by Ficoll-Paque density gradient centrifugation. This receptor chain uses TRBV11-2 and TRBJ2-5, with no confidently assigned D gene. This TCR was sampled from a man younger than 35 who had mild COVID-19 (a few samples of this study predate the infection). The sample titles of this study are shuffled in the database, so cell type and time point are left out; the donor was told from shared clones. Sequencing was performed on PBMCs or a T cell subset sorted from them (not recorded which). The bases are TGTGCCAGCAGCTTAGGAACAGTGAAAGAGACCCAGTACTTC. The encoded protein is CASSLGTVKETQYF.